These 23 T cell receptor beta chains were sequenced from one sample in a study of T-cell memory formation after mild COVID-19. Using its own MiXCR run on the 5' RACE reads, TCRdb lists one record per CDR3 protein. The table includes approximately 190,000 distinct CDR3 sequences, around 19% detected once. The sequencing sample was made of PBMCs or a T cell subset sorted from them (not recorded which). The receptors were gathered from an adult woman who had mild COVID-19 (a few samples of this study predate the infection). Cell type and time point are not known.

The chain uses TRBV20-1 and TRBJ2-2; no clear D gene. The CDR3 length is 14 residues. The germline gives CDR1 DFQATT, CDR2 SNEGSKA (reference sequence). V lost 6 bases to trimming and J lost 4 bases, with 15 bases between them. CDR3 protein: CSASSRGSTGELFF. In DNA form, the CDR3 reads TGCAGTGCCTCCTCCCGTGGGTCCACCGGGGAGCTGTTTTTT.

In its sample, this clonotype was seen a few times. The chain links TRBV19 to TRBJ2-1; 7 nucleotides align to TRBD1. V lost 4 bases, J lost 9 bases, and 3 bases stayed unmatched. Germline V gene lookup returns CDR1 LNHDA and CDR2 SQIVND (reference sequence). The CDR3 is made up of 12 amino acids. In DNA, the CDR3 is TGTGCCAGTAGTAACAGGGGAAGTGAGCAGTTCTTC. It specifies CASSNRGSEQFF.

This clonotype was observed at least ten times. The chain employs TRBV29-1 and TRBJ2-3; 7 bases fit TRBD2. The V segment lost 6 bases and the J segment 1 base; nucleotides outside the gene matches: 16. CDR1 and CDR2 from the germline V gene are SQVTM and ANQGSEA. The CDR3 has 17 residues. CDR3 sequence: CSVASGGAGRGTDTQYF. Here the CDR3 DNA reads TGCAGCGTCGCGAGTGGGGGAGCGGGACGGGGCACAGATACGCAGTATTTT.

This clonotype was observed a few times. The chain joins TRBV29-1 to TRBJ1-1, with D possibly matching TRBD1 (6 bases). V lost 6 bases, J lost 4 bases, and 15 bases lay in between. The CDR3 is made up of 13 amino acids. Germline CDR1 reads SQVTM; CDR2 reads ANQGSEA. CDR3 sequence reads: CSVGRGRVTEAFF. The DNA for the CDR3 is TGCAGCGTGGGCAGGGGTAGGGTCACTGAAGCTTTCTTT.

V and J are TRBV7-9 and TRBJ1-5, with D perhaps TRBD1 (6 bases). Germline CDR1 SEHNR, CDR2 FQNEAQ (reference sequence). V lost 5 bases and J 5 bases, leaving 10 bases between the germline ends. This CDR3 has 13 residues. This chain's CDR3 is CASSAQGYQPQHF. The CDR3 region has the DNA TGTGCCAGCAGCGCTCAGGGGTATCAGCCCCAGCATTTT.

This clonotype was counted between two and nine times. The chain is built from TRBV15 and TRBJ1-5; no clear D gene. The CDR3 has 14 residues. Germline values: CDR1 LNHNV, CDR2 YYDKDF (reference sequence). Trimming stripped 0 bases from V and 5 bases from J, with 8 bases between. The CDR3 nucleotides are TGTGCCACCAGCAGAGACTGGAGGGATCAGCCCCAGCATTTT. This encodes CATSRDWRDQPQHF.

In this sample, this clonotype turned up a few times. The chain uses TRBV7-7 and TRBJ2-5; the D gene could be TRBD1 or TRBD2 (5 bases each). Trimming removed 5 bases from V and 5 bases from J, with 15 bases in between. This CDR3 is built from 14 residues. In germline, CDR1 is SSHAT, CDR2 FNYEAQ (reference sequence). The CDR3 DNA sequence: TGTGCCAGCAGCCCCGGGGCAGGCGTCGAGACCCAGTACTTC. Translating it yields CASSPGAGVETQYF.

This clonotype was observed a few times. CDR3 in amino acids: CSASQTGVNSPLHF. The CDR3 nucleotides read TGCAGTGCTAGTCAGACAGGGGTTAATTCACCCCTCCACTTT. V gene TRBV20-1 combines with J gene TRBJ1-6; 8 bases match TRBD1. V lost 3 bases, J lost 6 bases, and 4 bases stayed unmatched. CDR1 DFQATT and CDR2 SNEGSKA come from the germline V gene (reference sequence). The CDR3 spans 14 residues.

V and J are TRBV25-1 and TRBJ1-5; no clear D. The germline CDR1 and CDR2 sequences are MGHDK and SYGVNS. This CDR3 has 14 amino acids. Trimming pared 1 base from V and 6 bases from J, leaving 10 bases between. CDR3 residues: CASSESGLFQPQHF. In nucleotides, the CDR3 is TGTGCCAGCAGTGAATCCGGGCTTTTTCAGCCCCAGCATTTT. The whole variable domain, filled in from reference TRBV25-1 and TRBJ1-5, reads EADIYQTPRYLVIGTGKKITLECSQTMGHDKMYWYQQDPGMELHLIHYSYGVNSTEKGDLSSESTVSRIRTEHFPLTLESARPSHTSQYLCASSESGLFQPQHFGDGTRLSIL.

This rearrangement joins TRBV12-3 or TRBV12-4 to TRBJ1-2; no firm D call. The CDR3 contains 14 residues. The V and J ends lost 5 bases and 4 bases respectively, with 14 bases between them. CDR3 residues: CASSPPGSSYGYTF. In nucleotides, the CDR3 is TGTGCCAGCAGTCCCCCCGGATCAAGCTATGGCTACACCTTC.

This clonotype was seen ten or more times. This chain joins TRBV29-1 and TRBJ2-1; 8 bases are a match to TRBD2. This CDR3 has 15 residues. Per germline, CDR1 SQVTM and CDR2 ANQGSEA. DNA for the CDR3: TGCAGTGGGACGGGAGGGTCTAGATCCTACAATGAGCAGTTCTTC. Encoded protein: CSGTGGSRSYNEQFF.

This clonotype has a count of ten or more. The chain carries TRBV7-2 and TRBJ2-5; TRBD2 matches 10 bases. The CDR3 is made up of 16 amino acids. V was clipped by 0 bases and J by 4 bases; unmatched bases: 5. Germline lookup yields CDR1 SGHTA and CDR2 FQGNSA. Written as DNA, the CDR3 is TGTGCCAGCAGCTTAGCTCCAGCGGGAGGGCCAGAGACCCAGTACTTC. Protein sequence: CASSLAPAGGPETQYF. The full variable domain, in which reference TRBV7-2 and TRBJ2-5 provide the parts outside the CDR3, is GAGVSQSPSNKVTEKGKDVELRCDPISGHTALYWYRQSLGQGLEFLIYFQGNSAPDKSGLPSDRFSAERTGGSVSTLTIQRTQQEDSAVYLCASSLAPAGGPETQYFGPGTRLLVL.

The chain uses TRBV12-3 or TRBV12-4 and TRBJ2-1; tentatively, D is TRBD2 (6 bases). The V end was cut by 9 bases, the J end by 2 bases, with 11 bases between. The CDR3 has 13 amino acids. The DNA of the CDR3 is TGTGCCAGTCGGACTACTCCCTACAATGAGCAGTTCTTC. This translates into CASRTTPYNEQFF.

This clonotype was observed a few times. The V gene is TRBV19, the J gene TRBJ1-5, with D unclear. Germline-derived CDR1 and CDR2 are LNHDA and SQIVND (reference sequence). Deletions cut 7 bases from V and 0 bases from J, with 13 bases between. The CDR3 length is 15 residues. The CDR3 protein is CASTSVLISNQPQHF. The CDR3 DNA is TGTGCCAGTACCTCCGTCCTGATTAGCAATCAGCCCCAGCATTTT.

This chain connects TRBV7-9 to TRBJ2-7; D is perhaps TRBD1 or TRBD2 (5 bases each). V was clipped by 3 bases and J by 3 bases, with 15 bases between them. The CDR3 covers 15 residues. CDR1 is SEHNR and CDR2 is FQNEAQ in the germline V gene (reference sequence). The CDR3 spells CASSFPPGPHYEQYF. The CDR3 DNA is TGTGCCAGCAGCTTTCCCCCGGGGCCCCACTACGAGCAGTACTTC.

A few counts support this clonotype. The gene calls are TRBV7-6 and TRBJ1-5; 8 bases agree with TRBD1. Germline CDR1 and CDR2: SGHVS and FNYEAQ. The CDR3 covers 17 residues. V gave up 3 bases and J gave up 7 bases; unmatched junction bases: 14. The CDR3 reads CASSLDLGRGLGQPQHF. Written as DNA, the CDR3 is TGTGCCAGCAGCTTGGACCTGGGCAGGGGGCTCGGGCAGCCCCAGCATTTT.

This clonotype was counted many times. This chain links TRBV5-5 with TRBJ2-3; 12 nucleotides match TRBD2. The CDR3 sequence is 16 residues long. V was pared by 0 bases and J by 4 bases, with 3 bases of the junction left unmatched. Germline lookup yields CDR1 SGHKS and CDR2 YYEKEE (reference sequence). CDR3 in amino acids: CASSLALAGGSDTQYF. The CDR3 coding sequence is TGTGCCAGCAGCTTGGCCCTAGCGGGAGGGTCAGATACGCAGTATTTT.

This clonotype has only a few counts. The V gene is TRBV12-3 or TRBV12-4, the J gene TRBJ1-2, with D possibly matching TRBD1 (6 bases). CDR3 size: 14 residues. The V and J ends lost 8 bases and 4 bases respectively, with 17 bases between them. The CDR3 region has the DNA TGTGCCAGCTCGTCGGGACAAGTCCCCTATGGCTACACCTTC. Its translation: CASSSGQVPYGYTF.

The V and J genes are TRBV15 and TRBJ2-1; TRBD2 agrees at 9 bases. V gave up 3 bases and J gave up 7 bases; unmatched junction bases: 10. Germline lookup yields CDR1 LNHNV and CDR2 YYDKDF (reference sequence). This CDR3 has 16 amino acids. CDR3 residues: CATSREGGLAANEQFF. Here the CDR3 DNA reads TGTGCCACCAGCAGGGAGGGGGGACTAGCTGCTAATGAGCAGTTCTTC.

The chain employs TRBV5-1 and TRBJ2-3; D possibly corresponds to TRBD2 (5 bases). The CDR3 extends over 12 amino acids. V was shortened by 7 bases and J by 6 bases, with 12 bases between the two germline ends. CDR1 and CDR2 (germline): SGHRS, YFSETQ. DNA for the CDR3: TGCGCCAGCGAGGGCGGGCCTGATACGCAGTATTTT. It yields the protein CASEGGPDTQYF.

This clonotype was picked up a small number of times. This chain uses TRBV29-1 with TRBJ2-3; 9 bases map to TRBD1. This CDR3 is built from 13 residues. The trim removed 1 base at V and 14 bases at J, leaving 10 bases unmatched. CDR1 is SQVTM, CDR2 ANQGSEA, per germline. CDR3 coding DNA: TGCAGCGTTGAAGGCCCACCCGGGACAGGGTGGTATTTT. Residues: CSVEGPPGTGWYF.

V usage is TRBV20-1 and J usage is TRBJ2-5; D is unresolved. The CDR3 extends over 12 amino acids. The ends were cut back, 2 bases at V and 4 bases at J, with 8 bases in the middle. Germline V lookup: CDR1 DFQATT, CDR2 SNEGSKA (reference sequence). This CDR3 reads CSARSTGETQYF. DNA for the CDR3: TGCAGTGCTAGATCCACGGGAGAGACCCAGTACTTC.

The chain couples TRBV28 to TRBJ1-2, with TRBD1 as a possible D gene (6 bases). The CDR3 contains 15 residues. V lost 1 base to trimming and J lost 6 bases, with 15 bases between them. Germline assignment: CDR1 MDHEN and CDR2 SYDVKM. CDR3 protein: CASSLLGGRSDGYTF. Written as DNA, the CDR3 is TGTGCCAGCAGTTTATTGGGGGGGCGGTCGGATGGCTACACCTTC.